This T cell receptor beta chain derives from a study of blood T cell repertoires in COVID-19. Study-level background: Donors in the United States, Italy and Spain gave samples during acute or convalescent COVID-19. T cells, B-cell-depleted T cells, or PBMCs provided the cDNA or gDNA that served as material.

The CDR3 covers 14 residues. Per germline, CDR1 SGHRS and CDR2 YFSETQ. The germline V and J ends were trimmed by 0 bases and 5 bases, with 12 bases remaining between them. TCRdb keeps only in-frame clones here, not all; method: immunoSEQ multiplex PCR. Of about 220,000 clones in the sample, around 86% are singletons; the top ten hold roughly 5%. The receptor was derived from a human donor in a cohort sampled during active COVID-19. Sequencing used peripheral blood. The V and J genes are TRBV5-1 and TRBJ2-7, with TRBD2 as a possible D gene (5 bases). CDR3 protein: CASSLVRAFHEQYF. DNA of the CDR3: TGCGCCAGCAGCTTGGTGAGGGCCTTCCACGAGCAGTACTTC.